The sequence of this T cell receptor beta chain was determined in a study of shared clonotypes between healthy human individuals. Study overall: Each donor had three CD4 naive, three CD4 memory, two CD8 naive and one CD8 memory plate.

Study-level points and caveats: Estimated richness values were generally larger in naive subsets than in memory subsets. The generation probabilities recorded for non-shared clonotypes fell below those of clonotypes shared by all four donors.

CD8 cells classed as naive were CD45RO-negative and positively selected for CCR7, excluding terminally differentiated effector memory CD45RA+ cells. For this clone: As yet, its antigen is unknown.

Measured with immunoSEQ multiplex PCR; TCRdb has only the in-frame clones, and not every one. The data show around 1,900,000 clones, over 85% seen once. The CDR3 sequence is 14 residues long. V lost 6 bases and J lost 5; bases outside the gene matches: 9. The germline V gene has CDR1 MDHEN and CDR2 SYDVKM. Sequences were obtained from naive CD8+ T cells from PBMCs. The V call is TRBV28, the J call TRBJ1-1, with 7 bases that match TRBD1. The TCR sequence derives from a man in his late teens or twenties in good health. Some clones in this sample may be carry-over from other donors' samples. CDR3 coding DNA: TGTGCCAGCAGCACCACAGGGGAGGATACTGAAGCTTTCTTT. This gives the protein CASSTTGEDTEAFF. The full variable domain, completed using reference TRBV28 and TRBJ1-1, is DVKVTQSSRYLVKRTGEKVFLECVQDMDHENMFWYRQDPGLGLRLIYFSYDVKMKEKGDIPEGYSVSREKKERFSLILESASTNQTSMYLCASSTTGEDTEAFFGQGTRLTVV.